Sequencing of this T cell receptor beta chain was carried out in a study of T cells in localized non-small cell lung cancer (TCRdb year 2020). Background for the entire study: The study examined T cell repertoires in approximately 240 patients with early-stage NSCLC and compared tumors with uninvolved tumor-adjacent lungs. The mean age of the NSCLC patients was about 70 years, with approximately 130 men and 95 to 110 women. The cohort was made up of around 240 treatment-naive NSCLC patients whose localized lung tumors had been resected. The study at large found these results: Uninvolved tumor-adjacent lung showed the highest T cell clonality, higher than tumor, which suggests more focused antigenic responses in the adjacent lung. Because multi-region sequencing of the tumors was not done, intratumor heterogeneity could not be ruled out. Because of the exploratory design, TCR variables were selected using unadjusted p-values without false-discovery rate correction. Higher blood T cell density associated with longer overall survival, while higher adjacent-lung clonality associated with shorter survival. Of the top 100 tumor clones, a median of about 53 were detected in paired uninvolved adjacent lung; 28 were also among that lung's top 100.

CDR1 and CDR2 are read off the germline V gene (reference sequence) as MNHEY and SMNVEV. V sheds 0 bases and J sheds 4 bases, leaving 7 bases between their ends. The CDR3 covers 14 residues, taking in both the cysteine and the phenylalanine. Only the CDR3 DNA is retained, 42 bases long and in frame from the first base. At diagnosis, peripheral blood, uninvolved tumor-adjacent lung and tumor were collected and were preserved as a mix of fresh-frozen and FFPE material. For TCR repertoire profiling, blood samples were analyzed as peripheral blood mononuclear cells. TCR beta CDR3 regions were sequenced from DNA using the immunoSEQ Assay. For the original study's pipeline: T cell density was computed as TCR beta template counts normalized to usable DNA estimated by amplifying housekeeping genes. Using the preseqR package, richness was estimated by extrapolating to 120,000 templates for tissue samples and 400,000 templates for PBMC samples. Clonality was taken to be one minus Pielou's evenness. Tissue-enriched TCRs were identified through differential abundance testing performed on productive amino-acid clonotypes, with a minimum total count of 5 and an alpha of 0.1. The Jaccard Index and the Morisita Overlap Index were used to quantify repertoire overlap between compartments. GLIPH grouped TCR beta CDR3s together with public tetramer-defined viral CDR3s, and a viral motif had to include at least three viral sequences and also show V-gene enrichment. The table comes from immuneACCESS by way of TCRdb, which keeps in-frame sequences with V and J called. Part of the clones is missing from these tables; in studies checked, under half for an unresolved V gene and the rest for unknown reasons. That table supplies the V and J calls and clone size; D and trimming were determined from the DNA. Across this sample there are some 30,000 clones, with approximately 90% seen only once. The ten top clones hold approximately 5% of the sample.

Worth noting for this clone: This receptor's antigen is unknown. No much larger clone is present one base from it, and per-base qualities are unavailable.

The TCR originated in a man aged 35-75 years with stage II lung adenocarcinoma. Specimen: PBMCs, collected before any cancer treatment. The chain links TRBV27 with TRBJ2-1; there is no confident call for the D gene. For the CDR3, the sequence is CASSLSDLYNEQFF. The sequenced DNA is TGTGCCAGCAGTTTATCGGACCTATACAATGAGCAGTTCTTC.